These T cell receptor beta chains were read from a single sample in a study of blood T cell repertoires in COVID-19. Profiling relied on immunoSEQ multiplex PCR, and the TCRdb table lists in-frame clones only, not all of them. The sample includes 300,000 to 350,000 clones, approximately 90% seen only once; the top ten take about 7%. Sequenced input: peripheral blood. The receptors stem from a young woman with COVID-19, enrolled during active disease. Both conserved end residues are part of each CDR3. The D gene is left open where the match is weak. Only some rows state a clone size, as once, few, many or a class for expanded clones.

clone_size j_call d_call v_call cdr3_aa cdr3_nt
few TRBJ2-7 TRBD2 TRBV7-6 CASSLRPSGGSYEQYF TGTGCCAGCAGCTTAAGGCCTAGCGGGGGCTCCTACGAGCAGTACTTC
. TRBJ2-3 TRBD1 TRBV28 CASTTGADTQYF TGTGCCAGCACTACAGGGGCAGATACGCAGTATTTT
. TRBJ2-1 . TRBV6-5 CASSLRDTYNEQFF TGTGCCAGCAGTTTACGGGACACTTACAATGAGCAGTTCTTC
. TRBJ2-1 . TRBV5-4 CASSAGTEHKFF TGTGCCAGCAGTGCGGGGACGGAGCATAAGTTCTTC
few TRBJ1-5 TRBD1 TRBV7-2 CASSSPGQGENQPQHF TGTGCCAGCAGCTCCCCGGGACAGGGAGAAAATCAGCCCCAGCATTTT
. TRBJ1-4 . TRBV6-5 CASSYGAGEKLFF TGTGCCAGCAGTTACGGGGCAGGAGAAAAACTGTTTTTT
. TRBJ1-2 . TRBV10-3 CAIKEATNYGYTF TGTGCCATCAAAGAGGCAACTAACTATGGCTACACCTTC
few TRBJ2-7 TRBD2 TRBV7-8 CASIPSAGGGVQYF TGTGCCAGCATCCCCTCAGCGGGAGGGGGGGTGCAGTACTTC
few TRBJ1-5 TRBD1 TRBV2 CASRQGAGSNQPQHF TGTGCCAGCAGACAGGGGGCAGGGAGCAATCAGCCCCAGCATTTT
. TRBJ2-7 . TRBV28 CASSFPSGQYF TGTGCCAGCAGTTTCCCGAGTGGGCAGTACTTC
. TRBJ2-3 TRBD2 TRBV4-3 CASSQDLAGGPDTQYF TGCGCCAGCAGCCAAGATCTAGCGGGAGGGCCAGATACGCAGTATTTT
. TRBJ2-5 TRBD2 TRBV5-1 CASSTGTSGVQETQYF TGCGCCAGCAGCACTGGGACTAGCGGGGTCCAAGAGACCCAGTACTTC
. TRBJ2-3 . TRBV2 CASKELGTDTQYF TGTGCCAGCAAAGAACTTGGCACAGATACGCAGTATTTT
once TRBJ2-5 TRBD1 TRBV29-1 CSVDTQGEETQYF TGCAGCGTTGATACCCAGGGGGAAGAGACCCAGTACTTC
few TRBJ2-5 TRBD2 TRBV2 CASSGTSGLETQYF TGTGCCAGCAGCGGGACTAGCGGGCTAGAGACCCAGTACTTC
. TRBJ1-5 . TRBV5-5 CASSLDRAWPQHF TGTGCCAGCAGCTTGGACAGGGCCTGGCCCCAGCATTTT
. TRBJ2-5 TRBD2 TRBV7-9 CASSLLAGGGETQYF TGTGCCAGCAGCTTACTGGCGGGAGGTGGAGAGACCCAGTACTTC
. TRBJ2-7 TRBD2 TRBV11-3 CASSAGLAADF TGTGCCAGCAGCGCGGGACTAGCGGCGGACTTC
. TRBJ1-1 TRBD1 TRBV6-5 CASSFGQGFRTEAFF TGTGCCAGCAGTTTCGGACAGGGGTTTCGCACTGAAGCTTTCTTT
. TRBJ1-1 TRBD1 TRBV28 CASSRPGQVNTEAFF TGTGCCAGCAGCCGACCGGGACAGGTCAACACTGAAGCTTTCTTT
. TRBJ2-5 . TRBV6-2/TRBV6-3 CASSYVLGSRRTQYF TGTGCCAGCAGTTACGTTCTTGGGTCTAGACGGACCCAGTACTTC
. TRBJ1-3 . TRBV28 CASSFSGGRNTIYF TGTGCCAGCAGTTTCAGCGGGGGGCGAAACACCATATATTTT
. TRBJ2-3 . TRBV4-3 CASSHGSAADTQYF TGCGCCAGCAGCCATGGATCGGCGGCAGATACGCAGTATTTT
. TRBJ1-2 . TRBV3-1/TRBV3-2 CASSPTGGGIYGYTF TGTGCCAGCAGCCCGACCGGGGGGGGCATCTATGGCTACACCTTC
. TRBJ2-1 . TRBV19 CASSIGNNNEQFF TGTGCCAGTAGTATAGGTAACAACAATGAGCAGTTCTTC
few TRBJ2-5 . TRBV2 CASTVNEAIQETQYF TGTGCCAGCACTGTAAACGAGGCAATTCAAGAGACCCAGTACTTC
. TRBJ2-3 . TRBV6-4 CASSQGSLLTDTQYF TGTGCCAGCAGCCAGGGGTCCCTCCTCACAGATACGCAGTATTTT
. TRBJ1-1 . TRBV29-1 CSVSWRGNTEAFF TGCAGCGTTAGTTGGAGGGGGAACACTGAAGCTTTCTTT
once TRBJ2-7 . TRBV7-6 CASSTGSPYEQYF TGTGCCAGCAGCACAGGATCCCCCTACGAGCAGTACTTC
. TRBJ2-7 TRBD2 TRBV7-6 CASSLGGVAGAYEQYF TGTGCCAGCAGCTTAGGAGGGGTAGCGGGAGCGTACGAGCAGTACTTC
. TRBJ2-6 . TRBV2 CASMRWGANVLTF TGTGCCAGCATGCGGTGGGGGGCCAACGTCCTGACTTTC
. TRBJ2-2 . TRBV3-1/TRBV3-2 CASSQFIEGELFF TGTGCCAGCAGCCAATTCATAGAAGGGGAGCTGTTTTTT
. TRBJ2-5 TRBD2 TRBV7-3 CASSSPSVLAGGTQYF TGTGCCAGCAGCTCCCCCTCTGTTCTAGCGGGAGGGACCCAGTACTTC
. TRBJ1-5 . TRBV9 CASSVEGGAQPQHF TGTGCCAGCAGCGTCGAGGGGGGGGCACAGCCCCAGCATTTT
. TRBJ2-2 . TRBV24-1 CATSDPFQGTTGELFF TGTGCCACCAGTGACCCTTTCCAGGGGACCACCGGGGAGCTGTTTTTT
. TRBJ2-3 TRBD1 TRBV6-4 CASSDRQGAGTQYF TGTGCCAGCAGTGATCGACAGGGGGCAGGTACGCAGTATTTT
. TRBJ2-7 TRBD1 TRBV6-1 CASSEAWTGTSYEQYF TGTGCCAGCAGTGAAGCATGGACAGGGACCTCCTACGAGCAGTACTTC
. TRBJ2-1 . TRBV5-1 CASSLDGGFSYNEQFF TGCGCCAGCAGCTTGGACGGCGGATTCTCCTACAATGAGCAGTTCTTC
. TRBJ1-2 . TRBV19 CASTPGTIDYGYTF TGTGCCAGTACCCCCGGGACAATAGACTATGGCTACACCTTC
. TRBJ1-4 . TRBV5-8 CASSSSTRGGEKLFF TGTGCCAGCAGCTCGTCGACAAGGGGCGGAGAAAAACTGTTTTTT
. TRBJ2-7 . TRBV5-4 CASSLRLGAYEQYF TGTGCCAGCAGCTTAAGACTAGGGGCCTACGAGCAGTACTTC